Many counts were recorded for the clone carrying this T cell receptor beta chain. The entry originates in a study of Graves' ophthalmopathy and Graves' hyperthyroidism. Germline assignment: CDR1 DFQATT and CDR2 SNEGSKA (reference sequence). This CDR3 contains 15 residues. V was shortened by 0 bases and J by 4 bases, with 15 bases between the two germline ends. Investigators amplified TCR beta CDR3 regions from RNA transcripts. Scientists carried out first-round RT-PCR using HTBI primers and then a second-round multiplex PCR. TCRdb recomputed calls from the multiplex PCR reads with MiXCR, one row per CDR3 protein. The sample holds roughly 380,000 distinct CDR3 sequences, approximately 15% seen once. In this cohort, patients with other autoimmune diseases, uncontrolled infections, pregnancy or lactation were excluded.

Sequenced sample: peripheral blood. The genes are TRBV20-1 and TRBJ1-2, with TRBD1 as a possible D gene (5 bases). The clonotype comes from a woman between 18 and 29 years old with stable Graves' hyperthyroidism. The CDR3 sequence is CSARDRRGMGYGYTF. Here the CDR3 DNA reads TGCAGTGCTAGAGATAGGAGGGGTATGGGCTATGGCTACACCTTC.